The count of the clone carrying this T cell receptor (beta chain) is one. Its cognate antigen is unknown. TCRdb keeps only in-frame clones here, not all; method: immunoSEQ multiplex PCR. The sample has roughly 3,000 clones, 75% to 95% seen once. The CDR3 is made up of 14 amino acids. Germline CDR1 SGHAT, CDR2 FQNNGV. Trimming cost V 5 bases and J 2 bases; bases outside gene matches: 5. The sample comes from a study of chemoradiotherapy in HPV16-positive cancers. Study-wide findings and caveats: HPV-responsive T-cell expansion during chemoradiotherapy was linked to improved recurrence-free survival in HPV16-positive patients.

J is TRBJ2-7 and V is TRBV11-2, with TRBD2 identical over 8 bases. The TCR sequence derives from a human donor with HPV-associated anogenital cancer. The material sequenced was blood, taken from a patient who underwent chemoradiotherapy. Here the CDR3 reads CASSPSGSAYEQYF. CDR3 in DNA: TGTGCCAGCAGCCCGAGCGGGAGCGCCTACGAGCAGTACTTC.